The TCR beta chain described here comes from a study of blood T cell repertoires in COVID-19. For the study at large: COVID-19 samples, acute and convalescent, were from the United States, Italy and Spain. T cells, B-cell-depleted T cells, or PBMCs supplied cDNA or gDNA.

In the original workflow: Estimation of nucleated cell counts relied on the amplification of reference gene primers. This table comes from immunoSEQ multiplex PCR, and its TCRdb copy is limited to in-frame clones, with some not included. The V and J calls and clone size come from that table; D and trimming were worked out from the DNA. The data show a few hundred thousand clones, with 89% seen just once and roughly 0.96% held by the top ten. In germline, CDR1 is SGDLS, CDR2 YYNGEE. CDR3 length: 21 amino acids. The trim removed 4 bases at V and 5 bases at J, leaving 26 bases unmatched. This clonotype was sampled from a woman aged 35 to 49 who had recovered from COVID-19. The chain has TRBV9 and TRBJ2-5; 10 bases are shared with TRBD2. Sequenced: peripheral blood. CDR3 sequence reads: CASSPRLDYWASGSPGETQYF. CDR3 sequence (DNA): TGTGCCAGCAGCCCTAGGCTGGATTATTGGGCTAGCGGGAGCCCCGGGGAGACCCAGTACTTC.